A selection of T cell receptor beta chains follows, all from one sample in a study of CD8+CD57+ T cells in acquired aplastic anemia. A single record per CDR3 protein comes from TCRdb applying MiXCR to the reads. The profile shows 300,000 or so distinct CDR3 sequences, about 50% of them singletons. The sequenced material came from sorted CD4+, CD8+, or CD8+CD57+ T cells (not recorded which) from PBMCs. These receptors were collected from a human donor with aplastic anemia. Both conserved end residues are part of each CDR3. A D gene is named only where the DNA matches it firmly. Clone size is not always given. Where it is, it says once, few, many or a class for expanded clones.

length,size,V,D,J,DNA,CDR3
15,NA,TRBV7-3,NA,TRBJ2-1,TGTGCCAGCAGCGCGGGCCCTGGGCCCTACAATGAGCAGTTCTTC,CASSAGPGPYNEQFF
14,NA,TRBV7-9,NA,TRBJ1-2,TGTGCCAGCAGCTTAGGAACAGACACCTATGGCTACACCTTC,CASSLGTDTYGYTF
15,NA,TRBV7-2,TRBD2,TRBJ2-1,TGCGCCAGCAGCCGAGGGAGCGGGGGGGCGGATGAGCAGTTCTTC,CASSRGSGGADEQFF
13,many,TRBV5-1,NA,TRBJ1-6,TGCGCCAGCAGCTTGGGGCGGACGGAACCCCTCCACTTT,CASSLGRTEPLHF
11,NA,TRBV7-2,NA,TRBJ2-3,TGTGCCAGCAGTACTCTCCCGACGCAGTATTTT,CASSTLPTQYF
15,NA,TRBV19,NA,TRBJ1-5,TGTGCCAGTAGGAGTGGACTAGCGGGAAATCAGCCCCAGCATTTT,CASRSGLAGNQPQHF
17,few,TRBV20-1,TRBD1,TRBJ1-1,TGCAGTGCTAGAGATTTTTGGTTCGGACAGGGGAACACTGAAGCTTTCTTT,CSARDFWFGQGNTEAFF
15,NA,TRBV7-2,NA,TRBJ1-4,TGTGCCAGCACCCTCTCCCCGGGACCAAATGAAAAACTGTTTTTT,CASTLSPGPNEKLFF
15,NA,TRBV7-3,NA,TRBJ2-3,TGTGCCAGCAGCTTAACGGCAGGGGTGCCAGATACGCAGTATTTT,CASSLTAGVPDTQYF
15,NA,TRBV7-9,TRBD2,TRBJ2-1,TGTGCCAGCAGCCCCCCTAGCGGGGGAAACAATGAGCAGTTCTTC,CASSPPSGGNNEQFF
13,many,TRBV6-2/TRBV6-3,NA,TRBJ1-1,TGTGCCAGCAGTCGGAGTGTGGAACCGGAAGCTTTCTTT,CASSRSVEPEAFF
12,many,TRBV24-1,TRBD2,TRBJ2-1,TGTGCCACCAGTGGTGCGGGAGGGCCTCAGTTCTTC,CATSGAGGPQFF
12,NA,TRBV12-3/TRBV12-4,NA,TRBJ1-6,TGTGCCAGCAGTTTAGCACTTCCACCCCTCCACTTT,CASSLALPPLHF
14,NA,TRBV9,NA,TRBJ1-1,TGTGCCAGCAGCGTAGGTACCCCGAACACTGAAGCTTTCTTT,CASSVGTPNTEAFF
16,NA,TRBV20-1,NA,TRBJ1-3,TGCAGTGCTAGTCTCCGGACATCGTTACCTGGAAACACCATATATTTT,CSASLRTSLPGNTIYF
12,NA,TRBV29-1,TRBD1,TRBJ2-7,TGCAGCGTTGAGACAGGGATCCACGAGCAGTACTTC,CSVETGIHEQYF
14,many,TRBV20-1,NA,TRBJ2-1,TGCAGTGCTAGCTCTCGGGAATCCTACAATGAGCAGTTCTTC,CSASSRESYNEQFF
17,NA,TRBV11-3,TRBD2,TRBJ2-2,TGTGCCAGCAGCTCCCCATTAGCGGGGGGCCTCGCCGGGGAGCTGTTTTTT,CASSSPLAGGLAGELFF
11,few,TRBV7-9,NA,TRBJ2-7,TGTGCCAGTAGTATTGGACACGAGCAGTACTTC,CASSIGHEQYF
15,once,TRBV24-1,TRBD2,TRBJ2-5,TGTGCCACCAGTGACACGACTAGCGGTGTCGAGACCCAGTACTTC,CATSDTTSGVETQYF
16,NA,TRBV7-8,TRBD2,TRBJ2-5,TGTGCCAGCAGCTTGATCCGACTAGCGGGGGGGGAGACCCAGTACTTC,CASSLIRLAGGETQYF
13,NA,TRBV19,TRBD1,TRBJ1-5,TGTGCCAGTAGTCAGGGGGCCAGTCAGCCCCAGCATTTT,CASSQGASQPQHF
16,NA,TRBV7-7,NA,TRBJ2-5,TGTGCTAGCAGCTTGAGTATGGGGGTCATACAAGAGACCCAGTACTTC,CASSLSMGVIQETQYF
14,NA,TRBV19,NA,TRBJ1-6,TGTGCCAGTAGTTTCGGGACACCCTCTAAAATCCTCCACTTT,CASSFGTPSKILHF
15,few,TRBV20-1,TRBD1,TRBJ1-4,TGCAGTGCTAGCCAAGGACAGGCTCTAAGGGAAAAACTGTTTTTT,CSASQGQALREKLFF
12,NA,TRBV7-3,NA,TRBJ2-7,TGTGCCAGCATCTCCGAAGCCTACGAGCAGTACTTC,CASISEAYEQYF
15,NA,TRBV7-8,NA,TRBJ2-1,TGTGCCAGCAGCCAAAGAATTGGGTCCTACAATGAGCAGTTCTTC,CASSQRIGSYNEQFF
14,NA,TRBV5-1,NA,TRBJ2-1,TGCGCCAGCACGGATCGGAGCTCCTACAATGAGCAGTTCTTC,CASTDRSSYNEQFF
14,many,TRBV27,NA,TRBJ1-1,TGTGCCAGCAGTTCCAGGGAAGTGAAGACTGAAGCTTTCTTT,CASSSREVKTEAFF
12,few,TRBV20-1,NA,TRBJ2-3,TGCAGTGCTAGGAAAAGTTCGGATACGCAGTATTTT,CSARKSSDTQYF
14,NA,TRBV2,TRBD1,TRBJ2-5,TGTGCCAGCAAGGGACAGGGGAACAATGAGACCCAGTACTTC,CASKGQGNNETQYF
16,NA,TRBV7-2,NA,TRBJ1-1,TGTGCCAGCAGCCCCAGCCTTGGAAGGATTAACACTGAAGCTTTCTTT,CASSPSLGRINTEAFF
12,NA,TRBV2,NA,TRBJ1-2,TGTGCCAGCAGGGCGCCTATCCCCGGCTACACCTTC,CASRAPIPGYTF
15,many,TRBV6-5,TRBD1,TRBJ2-7,TGTGCCAGCAGTTACTCGGGGCAGGGGGCATACGAGCAGTACTTC,CASSYSGQGAYEQYF
15,NA,TRBV19,NA,TRBJ2-5,TGTGCCAGTAATCAACCGGGACCATTCCAAGAGACCCAGTACTTC,CASNQPGPFQETQYF
15,many,TRBV9,NA,TRBJ1-4,TGTGCCAGCAGCGTAAGGGGATTATCTAATGAAAAACTGTTTTTT,CASSVRGLSNEKLFF
18,NA,TRBV2,TRBD2,TRBJ2-2,TGTGCCAGCAGTGAAGCGATTAGCGGGGCCAAACTCACCGGGGAGCTGTTTTTT,CASSEAISGAKLTGELFF
15,many,TRBV6-5,TRBD2,TRBJ2-3,TGTGCCAGCAGTTACAAGGGACTAGGGAGAGATACGCAGTATTTT,CASSYKGLGRDTQYF
13,NA,TRBV7-6,NA,TRBJ1-2,TGTGCCAGCAGCTTAGACTCCTACTATGGCTACACCTTC,CASSLDSYYGYTF
12,NA,TRBV20-1,TRBD2,TRBJ2-5,TGCAGTGCTGCTAGCGGGAGAGAGACCCAGTACTTC,CSAASGRETQYF
15,few,TRBV7-9,TRBD2,TRBJ2-1,TGTGCCAGCAGCATTACTAGCGGGCGAAGCGATGAGCAGTTCTTC,CASSITSGRSDEQFF
17,NA,TRBV7-9,TRBD1,TRBJ1-6,TGTGCCAGCAGCGCAGGGGGAGGGGGCGGCTATAATTCACCCCTCCACTTT,CASSAGGGGGYNSPLHF